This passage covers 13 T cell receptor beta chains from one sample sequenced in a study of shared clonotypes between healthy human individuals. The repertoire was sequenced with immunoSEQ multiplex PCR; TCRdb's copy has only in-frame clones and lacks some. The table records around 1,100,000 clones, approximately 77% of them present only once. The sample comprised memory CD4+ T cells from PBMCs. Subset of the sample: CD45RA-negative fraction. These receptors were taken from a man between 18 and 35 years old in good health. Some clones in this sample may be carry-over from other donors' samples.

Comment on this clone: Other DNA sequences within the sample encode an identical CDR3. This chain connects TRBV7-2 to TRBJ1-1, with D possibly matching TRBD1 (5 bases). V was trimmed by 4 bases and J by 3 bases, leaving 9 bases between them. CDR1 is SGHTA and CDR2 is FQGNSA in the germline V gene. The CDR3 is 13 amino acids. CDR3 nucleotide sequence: TGTGCCAGCAGCTCTCAGGGAGACACTGAAGCTTTCTTT. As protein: CASSSQGDTEAFF. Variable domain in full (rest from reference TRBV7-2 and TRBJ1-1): GAGVSQSPSNKVTEKGKDVELRCDPISGHTALYWYRQSLGQGLEFLIYFQGNSAPDKSGLPSDRFSAERTGGSVSTLTIQRTQQEDSAVYLCASSSQGDTEAFFGQGTRLTVV.

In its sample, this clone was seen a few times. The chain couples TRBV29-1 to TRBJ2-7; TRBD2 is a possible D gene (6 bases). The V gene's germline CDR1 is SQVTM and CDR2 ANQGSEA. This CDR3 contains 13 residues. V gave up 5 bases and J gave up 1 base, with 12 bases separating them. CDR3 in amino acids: CSVTGGRSYEQYF. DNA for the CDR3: TGCAGCGTTACAGGAGGGCGATCCTACGAGCAGTACTTC.

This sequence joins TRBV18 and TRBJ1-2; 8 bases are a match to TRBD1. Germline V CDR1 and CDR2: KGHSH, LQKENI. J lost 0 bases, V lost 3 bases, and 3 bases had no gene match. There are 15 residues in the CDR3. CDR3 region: CASSPQGATNYGYTF. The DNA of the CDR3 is TGTGCCAGCTCACCCCAGGGGGCCACTAACTATGGCTACACCTTC.

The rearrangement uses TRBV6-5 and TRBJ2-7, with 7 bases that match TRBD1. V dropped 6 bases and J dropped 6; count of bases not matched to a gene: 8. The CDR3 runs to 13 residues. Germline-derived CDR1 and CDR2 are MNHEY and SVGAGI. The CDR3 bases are TGTGCCAGCAGAGGTGGGACAGCTTCCGAGCAGTACTTC. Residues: CASRGGTASEQYF.

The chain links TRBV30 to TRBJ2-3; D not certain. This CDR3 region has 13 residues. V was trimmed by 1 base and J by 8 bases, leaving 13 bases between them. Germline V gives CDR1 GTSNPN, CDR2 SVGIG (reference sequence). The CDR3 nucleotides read TGTGCCTGGAGTGCCGAAAGCGTTGGTACGCAGTATTTT. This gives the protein CAWSAESVGTQYF.

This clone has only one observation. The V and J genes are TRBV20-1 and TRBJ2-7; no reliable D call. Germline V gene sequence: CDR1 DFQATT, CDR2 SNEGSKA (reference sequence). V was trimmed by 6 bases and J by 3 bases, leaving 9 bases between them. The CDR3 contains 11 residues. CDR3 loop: CSASDVYEQYF. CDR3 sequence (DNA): TGCAGTGCATCGGACGTCTACGAGCAGTACTTC.

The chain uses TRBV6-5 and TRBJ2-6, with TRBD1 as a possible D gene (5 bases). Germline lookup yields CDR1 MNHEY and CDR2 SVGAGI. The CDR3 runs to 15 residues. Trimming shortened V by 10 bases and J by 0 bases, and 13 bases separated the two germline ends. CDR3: CAILDSTSGANVLTF. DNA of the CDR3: TGTGCCATCCTCGACAGTACCTCTGGGGCCAACGTCCTGACTTTC.

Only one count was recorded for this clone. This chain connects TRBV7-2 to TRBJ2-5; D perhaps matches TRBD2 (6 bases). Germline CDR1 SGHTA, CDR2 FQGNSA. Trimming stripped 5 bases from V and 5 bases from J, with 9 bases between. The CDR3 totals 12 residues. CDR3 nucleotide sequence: TGTGCCAGCAGCCGGGAGCGGGAGACCCAGTACTTC. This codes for CASSRERETQYF.

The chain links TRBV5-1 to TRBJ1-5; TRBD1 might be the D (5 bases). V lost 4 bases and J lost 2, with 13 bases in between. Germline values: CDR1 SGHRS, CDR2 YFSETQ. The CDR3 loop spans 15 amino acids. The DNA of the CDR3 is TGCGCCAGCAGCCGGACGGGGGAAGGCAATCAGCCCCAGCATTTT. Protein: CASSRTGEGNQPQHF.

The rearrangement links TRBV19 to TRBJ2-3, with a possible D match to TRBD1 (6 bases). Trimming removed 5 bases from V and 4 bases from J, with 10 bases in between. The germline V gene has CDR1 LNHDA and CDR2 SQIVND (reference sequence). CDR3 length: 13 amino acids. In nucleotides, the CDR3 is TGTGCCAGTAGTCCCCAGGGGCCAGATACGCAGTATTTT. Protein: CASSPQGPDTQYF.

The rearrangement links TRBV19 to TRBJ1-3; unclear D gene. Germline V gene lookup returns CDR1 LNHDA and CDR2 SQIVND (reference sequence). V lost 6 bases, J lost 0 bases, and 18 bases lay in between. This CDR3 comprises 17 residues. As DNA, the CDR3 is TGTGCCAGTAGCCCCGACGTCAGACCGAGCTCTGGAAACACCATATATTTT. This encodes CASSPDVRPSSGNTIYF.

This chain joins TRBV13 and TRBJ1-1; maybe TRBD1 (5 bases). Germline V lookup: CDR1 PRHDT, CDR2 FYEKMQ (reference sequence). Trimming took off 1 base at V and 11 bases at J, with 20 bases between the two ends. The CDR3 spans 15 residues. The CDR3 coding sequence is TGTGCCAGCAGCTTAGAGGGGCGAGTTGGGGGGTATGCTTTCTTT. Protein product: CASSLEGRVGGYAFF.

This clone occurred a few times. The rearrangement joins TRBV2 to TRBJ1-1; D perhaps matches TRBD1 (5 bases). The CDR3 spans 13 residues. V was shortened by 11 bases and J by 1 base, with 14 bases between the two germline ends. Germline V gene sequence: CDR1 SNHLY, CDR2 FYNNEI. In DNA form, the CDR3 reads TGTGCCGGTCATTACAGGCCGAACACTGAAGCTTTCTTT. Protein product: CAGHYRPNTEAFF.